The T cell receptor (beta chain) under discussion was sequenced for a study of shared clonotypes between healthy human individuals. Overall study findings and caveats: Sampling used blood alone; tissue repertoires probably differ.

CDR3 length: 15 amino acids. CDR1 is SGHNT and CDR2 is YENEEA in the germline V gene. V was cut by 2 bases and J by 5 bases, with 13 bases left in between. In regard to this clone: Its antigen remains unidentified.

The repertoire was sequenced with immunoSEQ multiplex PCR; TCRdb's copy has only in-frame clones and lacks some. The table records 1.4 million or so clones, around 98.5% of them present only once. The chain has TRBV11-3 and TRBJ2-1; D is undetermined. The sequence derives from a man younger than 40 in good health. The material sequenced was naive CD4+ T cells sorted from blood. Subset denoted: CD45RA+ positively selected. The CDR3 nucleotides read TGTGCCAGCAGCTTATCCTTTAAGGCGGACAATGAGCAGTTCTTC. Its protein product is CASSLSFKADNEQFF.